The clone carrying this T cell receptor (beta chain) was counted many times. Its cognate antigen is unknown. RNA transcripts yielded amplified TCR beta CDR3 regions. Using the HTBI primer set, a first-round RT-PCR was run on the TCR CDR3. Using its own MiXCR run on the multiplex PCR reads, TCRdb lists one record per CDR3 protein. The data show around 700,000 distinct CDR3 sequences, 15% to 20% seen once. The source of the sample is a study of T cells in Graves' hyperthyroidism and ophthalmopathy. At the level of the study: Once the initial diagnosis was made, peripheral blood was obtained before any treatment.

Overall study findings and caveats: The authors' 13 V-J model separated ophthalmopathy from stable hyperthyroidism. Most thyroid-expanded clonotypes above 0.001 were also found in blood. Before onset, ophthalmopathy was predicted by the model a median approximately 6.6 months earlier.

This clonotype originated in a woman aged 45-59 years with Graves' hyperthyroidism that later progressed to Graves' ophthalmopathy. Material for sequencing was blood.

The CDR3 is CASSLSGGWGEQFF. CDR3 bases: TGTGCCAGCAGTTTATCGGGAGGCTGGGGTGAGCAGTTCTTC. This chain uses TRBV27 with TRBJ2-1; D might be TRBD2 (6 bases). This CDR3 contains 14 residues. Germline V gene lookup returns CDR1 MNHEY and CDR2 SMNVEV (reference sequence). Between the trimmed V and J ends, which lost 0 bases and 9 bases, there was a span of 12 bases.